The TCR beta chain described here comes from a study of blood T cell repertoires in COVID-19. Overall study context: Samples representing acute and convalescent COVID-19 were sourced from the United States, Italy and Spain.

The CDR3 is 15 amino acids. J gave up 3 bases and V 5 bases, and 10 bases lay outside the gene matches. In germline, CDR1 is MDHEN, CDR2 SYDVKM. Authors' analysis steps: Researchers report that nucleated cell counts were estimated from reference gene primer amplification. Clones were sequenced by immunoSEQ multiplex PCR, and TCRdb holds only the in-frame ones, with some missing. The DNA gave D and trimming, while V, J and clone size come from that table. The sample gives some 290,000 clones, 90% of which show up once; 1% is in the top ten. A Seattle source enrolled patients during active infection and followed them longitudinally.

Sequencing input: peripheral blood. The origin of this receptor is a woman between 40 and 55 years old with COVID-19, enrolled during active disease. The chain is built from TRBV28 and TRBJ2-7; 7 bases agree with TRBD1. In nucleotides, the CDR3 is TGTGCCAGCAGTCCGCATGACAGGGCCTTCTACGAGCAGTACTTC. Its translation: CASSPHDRAFYEQYF.